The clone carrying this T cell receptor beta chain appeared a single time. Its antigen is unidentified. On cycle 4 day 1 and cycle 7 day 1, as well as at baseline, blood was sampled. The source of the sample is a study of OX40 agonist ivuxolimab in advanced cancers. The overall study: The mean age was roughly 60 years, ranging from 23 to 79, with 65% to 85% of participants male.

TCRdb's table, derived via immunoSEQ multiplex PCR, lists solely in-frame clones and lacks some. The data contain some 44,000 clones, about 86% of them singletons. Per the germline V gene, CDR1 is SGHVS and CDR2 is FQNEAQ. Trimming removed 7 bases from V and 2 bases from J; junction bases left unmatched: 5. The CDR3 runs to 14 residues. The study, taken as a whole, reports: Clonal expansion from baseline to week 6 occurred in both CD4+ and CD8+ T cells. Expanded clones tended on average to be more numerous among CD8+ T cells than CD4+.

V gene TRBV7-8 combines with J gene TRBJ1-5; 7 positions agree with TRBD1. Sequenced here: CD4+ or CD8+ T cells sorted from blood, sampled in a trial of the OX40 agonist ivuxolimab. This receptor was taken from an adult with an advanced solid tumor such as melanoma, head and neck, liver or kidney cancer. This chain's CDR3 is CASTPGGGNQPQHF. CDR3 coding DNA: TGTGCCAGCACCCCAGGGGGGGGCAATCAGCCCCAGCATTTT.